The 7 T cell receptor beta chains given below trace back to one sample, sequenced in a study of cytomegalovirus exposure and HLA in healthy donors. The PCR had 60 Vbeta and 13 Jbeta primers. Sequencing was performed with immunoSEQ multiplex PCR; in TCRdb, only in-frame clones are kept and a portion is missing. The sample consists of 100,000 to 150,000 clones, roughly 80% of them appearing once. The material sequenced was PBMCs. Receptors originate from a female donor in good health and CMV-seropositive.

The genes are TRBV7-2 and TRBJ1-1; D unclear. In germline, CDR1 is SGHTA, CDR2 FQGNSA. The CDR3 totals 14 residues. V was pared by 1 base and J by 6 bases, with 12 bases between. The CDR3 reads CASSLVPPVAEAFF. The CDR3 DNA reads TGTGCCAGCAGCTTAGTCCCCCCGGTCGCTGAAGCTTTCTTT. Supplemented by reference TRBV7-2 and TRBJ1-1, the full variable domain reads GAGVSQSPSNKVTEKGKDVELRCDPISGHTALYWYRQSLGQGLEFLIYFQGNSAPDKSGLPSDRFSAERTGGSVSTLTIQRTQQEDSAVYLCASSLVPPVAEAFFGQGTRLTVV.

The chain links TRBV18 to TRBJ1-1; a weak D match, TRBD1 (6 bases). The V end was cut by 6 bases, the J end by 0 bases, with 8 bases between. The germline gives CDR1 KGHSH, CDR2 LQKENI. CDR3 length: 13 amino acids. CDR3 sequence reads: CASSGTLNTEAFF. CDR3 DNA sequence: TGTGCCAGCTCCGGGACACTGAACACTGAAGCTTTCTTT.

The chain's CDR3 is CASSPSMDRLNTEAFF. The CDR3 region has the DNA TGTGCCAGCTCACCCTCAATGGACAGACTGAACACTGAAGCTTTCTTT. The chain uses TRBV18 and TRBJ1-1; D possibly corresponds to TRBD1 (6 bases). Trimming took off 3 bases at V and 0 bases at J, with 14 bases between the two ends. The CDR3 is made up of 16 amino acids. Germline V lookup: CDR1 KGHSH, CDR2 LQKENI.

In this sample, this clone turned up a few times. The junction differs from germline at one of its ends, possibly a read error. In the same sample, other DNA sequences code for this CDR3. The chain uses TRBV5-6 and TRBJ1-6; 10 nucleotides agree with TRBD1. The germline CDR1 and CDR2 sequences are SGHDT and YYEEEE. This CDR3 is built from 14 residues. CDR3 region: CASSLGQGMTPLHF. CDR3 sequence (DNA): TGTGCCAGCAGCCTGGGACAGGGGATGACACCTCTCCACTTT.

The sample holds a few counts of this clone. The CDR3 DNA is TGCAGCGTTAAGCTAACGAGTGAAAAACTGTTTTTT. Amino acids: CSVKLTSEKLFF. The chain joins TRBV29-1 to TRBJ1-4; D is ambiguous. Trimming took 5 bases from V and 7 from J, leaving 11 bases between them. The CDR3 spans 12 residues. From germline, CDR1 is SQVTM and CDR2 ANQGSEA.

V gene TRBV7-3 combines with J gene TRBJ2-5; D is uncertain. This CDR3 has 13 amino acids. V shed 2 bases and J shed 3 bases, with 7 bases lying between them. In germline, CDR1 is SGHTA, CDR2 FQGTGA. CDR3 amino acids: CASSLRREETQYF. CDR3 DNA sequence: TGTGCCAGCAGCTTACGCCGAGAAGAGACCCAGTACTTC.

The chain joins TRBV11-3 to TRBJ1-1, with TRBD1 matching 9 bases. This CDR3 region has 14 residues. The V gene end was trimmed by 3 bases and the J gene end by 4 bases; junction bases not matched to a gene: 3. Germline V gene lookup returns CDR1 SGHNT and CDR2 YENEEA. In DNA form, the CDR3 reads TGTGCCAGCAGCTTCGGGACAGGGAGCACTGAAGCTTTCTTT. Protein: CASSFGTGSTEAFF.